This T cell receptor (beta chain) was obtained from a study of identifying expanded T cells in peripheral blood. Findings of the study overall: Roughly two-week clone count variance significantly increased as total template count grew. Differentially abundant clones: around 1.2 between replicates, approximately 15 at two to three weeks, approximately 18 at four.

The table came from immunoSEQ multiplex PCR; TCRdb's copy has only in-frame clones and leaves some out. The top ten hold approximately 6% of the sample, which has about 100,000 clones, roughly 88% seen once. Germline CDR1 GTSNPN, CDR2 SVGIG (reference sequence). V gave up 2 bases and J gave up 6 bases, with 13 bases separating them. This CDR3 is built from 13 residues. About this clone: Its antigen remains unidentified.

Healthy donors had no documented immune events, such as infections, while sampled. The chain has TRBV30 and TRBJ1-1; no firm D call. The sample comprised blood. The sequence was collected from a person aged 18-70 years in good health. CDR3 sequence (DNA): TGTGCCTGGAGTCCGGACGGCGGCGCTGAAGCTTTCTTT. It specifies CAWSPDGGAEAFF.